What follows are 10 T cell receptor beta chains derived from one specimen sequenced in a study of tumor and adjacent non-tumor tissue in lung cancer. Three rounds of nested PCR, following a modified ARM-PCR protocol, produced the TCRbeta library. TCRdb redid the calling of the multiplex PCR reads with MiXCR, one entry per CDR3 protein. Here the sample spans about 200,000 distinct CDR3 sequences, about two thirds being singletons. The template was RNA from unsorted bulk tissue. The specimen sequenced was lung tumor tissue. The receptors here all came from a man in his 60s with non-small cell lung cancer.

As for this clonotype: This may stem from a read error, because a much larger clone lies one nucleotide away. The chain combines TRBV20-1 with TRBJ2-1; perhaps TRBD2 as D (6 bases). The CDR3 totals 12 residues. Germline V gene sequence: CDR1 DFQATT, CDR2 SNEGSKA (reference sequence). The CDR3 is CSARREVNEQLF. The CDR3 region has the DNA TGCAGTGCTAGAAGGGAGGTCAATGAGCAGCTCTTC.

This clonotype has more than one count but fewer than ten. A clone one base away is much larger, so this may be a read error. The chain combines TRBV11-3 with TRBJ1-6; D ambiguous. The ends were cut back, 5 bases at V and 14 bases at J, with 13 bases in the middle. Germline CDR1 is SGHNT and CDR2 is YENEEA. This CDR3 has 12 amino acids. In DNA, the CDR3 is TGTGCCAGCAGCAAGACATGGAGTTCCCTCCACTTT. Its protein product is CASSKTWSSLHF.

This sequence joins TRBV4-1 and TRBJ1-2, with D uncertain. Germline V CDR1 and CDR2: MGHRA, YSYEKL. This CDR3 has 14 amino acids. The V and J ends lost 10 bases and 4 bases respectively, with 19 bases between them. The CDR3 here is CAISQISGSYGYTF. The CDR3 DNA reads as TGCGCCATCAGTCAAATTTCGGGGAGCTATGGCTACACCTTC.

This chain joins TRBV11-2 and TRBJ2-7; D is possibly TRBD2 (5 bases). The V end was cut by 5 bases, the J end by 5 bases, with 16 bases between. The CDR3 totals 14 residues. Germline values: CDR1 SGHAT, CDR2 FQNNGV. The CDR3 DNA reads as TGTGCCAGCAGCCCGGTGAACGGGGTCAACGAGCAGTACTTC. As protein: CASSPVNGVNEQYF.

Concerning this clonotype itself: Germline is not matched at one junction end, which may reflect a read error. This chain uses TRBV30 with TRBJ2-1; 9 bases line up with TRBD1. The CDR3 has 16 amino acids. CDR1 is GTSNPN, CDR2 SVGIG, per germline (reference sequence). The CDR3: CAWSEGTGGASDEQIF. In nucleotides, the CDR3 is TGTGCCTGGAGTGAGGGAACAGGGGGCGCATCCGATGAGCAGATCTTC.

This clonotype was observed a handful of times. Likely a read error: the CDR3 ends without its conserved phenylalanine or tryptophan. The V gene is TRBV20-1, the J gene TRBJ2-1; no definite D call. The CDR3 covers 14 residues. Germline V CDR1 and CDR2: DFQATT, SNEGSKA (reference sequence). Trimming removed 5 bases at V and 0 bases at J, with 11 bases between. The CDR3 reads CSARKVSSYNEQFL. The CDR3 DNA follows: TGCAGTGCTCGGAAGGTTAGCTCCTACAATGAGCAGTTCTTA.

Turning to this clonotype: Relative to the germline gene, one junction end is altered; a read error may explain this. The CDR3 loop is CASSYFDQLQHF. In DNA, the CDR3 is TGTGCCAGCAGTTACTTTGATCAGCTCCAGCATTTT. This chain links TRBV6-2 or TRBV6-3 with TRBJ1-5; no firm D call. Looked up from germline, CDR1 is MNHEY and CDR2 is SVGEGT. This CDR3 comprises 12 residues.

The rearrangement joins TRBV29-1 to TRBJ1-1; 7 bases are a match to TRBD1. This CDR3 has 12 residues. J was trimmed by 7 bases and V by 6 bases; bases with no gene match: 8. The V gene's germline CDR1 is SQVTM and CDR2 ANQGSEA. The CDR3 DNA follows: TGCAGCGTAAGCGAGGGGGACAGTGAAGCTTTCTTT. This encodes CSVSEGDSEAFF.

This clonotype was detected ten times or more. The V and J genes are TRBV20-1 and TRBJ1-5; TRBD1 agrees at 7 bases. The CDR3 length is 15 residues. With V trimmed by 2 bases and J by 2 bases, 6 bases remained unmatched. Germline CDR1 is DFQATT and CDR2 is SNEGSKA (reference sequence). The CDR3 DNA is TGCAGTGCTAGACCCAGGGGGTTTGGCAATCAGCCCCAGCATTTT. Encoded protein: CSARPRGFGNQPQHF.

About this clonotype itself: This sequence may be a read error, since a much larger clone differs from it by one base. This CDR3 reads CASTQDLGTSNPRTDTQYF. The CDR3 coding sequence is TGTGCCAGCACCCAAGATCTCGGGACTAGCAACCCCCGCACAGATACGCAGTATTTT. The chain links TRBV4-2 to TRBJ2-3, with 9 bases that match TRBD2. Germline-derived CDR1 and CDR2 are LGHNA and YNFKEQ. The CDR3 runs 19 residues.